Following are 6 T cell receptor beta chains from one sample sequenced in a study of regulatory T cells in long-lasting Graves disease. Construction of TCR beta libraries relied on iRepertoire HTBI primers and on Arm-PCR targeting CDR3 regions. TCRdb called the multiplex PCR reads again in MiXCR, with one record for every CDR3 protein. The sample lists 250,000 to 300,000 distinct CDR3 sequences; roughly 18% were seen once. Specified time point: newly diagnosed GD, antithyroid drugs for less than 3 months. Extracted PBMC RNA gave rise to the TCR library. These data also featured in a second study, about T cells in Graves' hyperthyroidism and ophthalmopathy.

Sample: peripheral blood mononuclear cells (PBMCs), taken at new diagnosis, from a patient treated with antithyroid drugs. All receptors derive from a woman aged 30 to 39 with Graves disease.

For this clonotype: A read error is the likely source, as a far larger clone sits one nucleotide away. V usage is TRBV20-1 and J usage is TRBJ2-1, with D perhaps given as TRBD1 or TRBD2 (6 bases each). Germline values: CDR1 DFQATT, CDR2 SNEGSKA (reference sequence). Trimming stripped 6 bases from V and 10 bases from J, with 19 bases between. CDR3 size: 13 residues. CDR3 amino acids: CSALGGRPYEQFF. In DNA form, the CDR3 reads TGCAGTGCCCTCGGGGGCCGCCCCTACGAGCAGTTCTTC.

This clonotype turned up a few times. The chain couples TRBV6-2 or TRBV6-3 to TRBJ1-4, with a weak D call TRBD1 (5 bases). The CDR3 has 19 amino acids. The V and J ends lost 0 bases and 0 bases respectively, with 17 bases between them. Germline V gives CDR1 MNHEY, CDR2 SVGEGT. The CDR3 reads CASSYSSRLGPATNEKLFF. The DNA of the CDR3 is TGTGCCAGCAGTTACTCGAGTCGGTTGGGGCCCGCAACTAATGAAAAACTGTTTTTT.

This clonotype was observed a handful of times. The chain joins TRBV19 to TRBJ2-3; TRBD2 agrees at 11 bases. V shed 1 base and J 4 bases; nucleotides not matched to a gene: 4. The CDR3 has 16 residues. CDR1 and CDR2 from the germline V gene are LNHDA and SQIVND (reference sequence). CDR3 residues: CASSIVAGGQADTQYF. The CDR3 region has the DNA TGTGCCAGTAGTATAGTAGCGGGGGGGCAGGCAGATACGCAGTATTTT. Supplemented by reference TRBV19 and TRBJ2-3, the full variable domain reads DGGITQSPKYLFRKEGQNVTLSCEQNLNHDAMYWYRQDPGQGLRLIYYSQIVNDFQKGDIAEGYSVSREKKESFPLTVTSAQKNPTAFYLCASSIVAGGQADTQYFGPGTRLTVL.

This clonotype was detected only a few times. The V and J genes are TRBV18 and TRBJ1-1; D unresolved. Germline assignment: CDR1 KGHSH and CDR2 LQKENI. CDR3 length: 14 residues. V was trimmed by 3 bases and J by 1 base, leaving 9 bases between them. The CDR3 sequence is CASSPNAANTEAFF. The CDR3 region has the DNA TGTGCCAGCTCACCTAACGCAGCGAACACTGAAGCTTTCTTT.

This clonotype has ten or more counts. This chain uses TRBV20-1 with TRBJ2-1; D ambiguous. Germline V CDR1 and CDR2: DFQATT, SNEGSKA (reference sequence). This CDR3 has 14 amino acids. The V end was cut by 6 bases, the J end by 0 bases, with 12 bases between. The CDR3 DNA reads as TGCAGTGCGGCTCAGCCGAGCTCCTACAATGAGCAGTTCTTC. It is translated as CSAAQPSSYNEQFF.

This clonotype was observed at least ten times. The chain has TRBV5-6 and TRBJ2-2, with 9 bases that match TRBD1. With 4 bases clipped from V and 4 bases from J, the junction kept 5 bases outside the gene matches. In germline, CDR1 is SGHDT, CDR2 YYEEEE. The CDR3 is 15 residues long. CDR3 sequence: CASSLGDRATGELFF. CDR3 bases: TGTGCCAGCAGCCTAGGGGACAGGGCCACCGGGGAGCTGTTTTTT.